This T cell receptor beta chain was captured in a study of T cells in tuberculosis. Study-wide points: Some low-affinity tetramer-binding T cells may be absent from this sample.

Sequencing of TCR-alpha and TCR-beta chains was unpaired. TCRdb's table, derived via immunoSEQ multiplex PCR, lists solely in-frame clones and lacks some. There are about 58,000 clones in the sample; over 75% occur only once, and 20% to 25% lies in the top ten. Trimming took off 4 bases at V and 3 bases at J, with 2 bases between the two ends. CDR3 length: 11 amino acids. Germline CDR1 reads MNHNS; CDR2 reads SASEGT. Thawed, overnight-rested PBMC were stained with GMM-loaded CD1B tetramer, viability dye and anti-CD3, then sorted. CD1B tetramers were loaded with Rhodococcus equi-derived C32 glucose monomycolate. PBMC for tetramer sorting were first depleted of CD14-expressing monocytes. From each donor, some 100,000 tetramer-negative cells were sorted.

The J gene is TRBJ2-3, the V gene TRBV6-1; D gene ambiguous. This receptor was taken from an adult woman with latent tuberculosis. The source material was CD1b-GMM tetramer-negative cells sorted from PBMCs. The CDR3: CASSVTDTQYF. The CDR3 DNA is TGTGCCAGCAGTGTAACAGATACGCAGTATTTT.